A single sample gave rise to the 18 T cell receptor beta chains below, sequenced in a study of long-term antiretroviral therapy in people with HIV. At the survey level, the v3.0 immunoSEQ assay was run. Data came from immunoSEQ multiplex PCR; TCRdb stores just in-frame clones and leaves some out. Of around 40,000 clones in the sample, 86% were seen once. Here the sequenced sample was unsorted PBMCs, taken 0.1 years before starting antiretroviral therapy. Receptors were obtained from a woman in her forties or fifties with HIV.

The CDR3 is CASSLVYRGASYEQYF. The CDR3 nucleotides are TGTGCCAGCAGCTTAGTTTACAGGGGGGCCTCCTACGAGCAGTACTTC. The rearrangement joins TRBV7-6 to TRBJ2-7; 8 bases agree with TRBD1. The CDR3 totals 16 residues. The V segment lost 1 base and the J segment 0 bases; nucleotides outside the gene matches: 5. CDR1 is SGHVS, CDR2 FNYEAQ, per germline.

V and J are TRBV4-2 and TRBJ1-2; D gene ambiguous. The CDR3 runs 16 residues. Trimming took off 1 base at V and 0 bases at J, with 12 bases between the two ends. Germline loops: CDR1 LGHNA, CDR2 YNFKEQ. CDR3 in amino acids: CASSQVAGLANYGYTF. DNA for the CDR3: TGTGCCAGCAGCCAAGTAGCCGGTTTAGCTAACTATGGCTACACCTTC.

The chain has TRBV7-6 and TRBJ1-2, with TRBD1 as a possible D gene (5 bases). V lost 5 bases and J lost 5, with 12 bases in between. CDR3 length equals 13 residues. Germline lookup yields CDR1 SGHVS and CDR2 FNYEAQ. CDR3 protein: CASSQLQGYGYTF. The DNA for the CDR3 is TGTGCCAGCAGCCAGCTCCAGGGTTATGGCTACACCTTC.

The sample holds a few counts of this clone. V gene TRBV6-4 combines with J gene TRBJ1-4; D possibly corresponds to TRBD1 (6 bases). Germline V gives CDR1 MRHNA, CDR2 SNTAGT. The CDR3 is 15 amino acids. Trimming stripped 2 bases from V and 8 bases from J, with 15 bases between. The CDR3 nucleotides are TGTGCCAGCAGTGACAAACAGGGAGCGGGCGAAAAACTGTTTTTT. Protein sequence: CASSDKQGAGEKLFF.

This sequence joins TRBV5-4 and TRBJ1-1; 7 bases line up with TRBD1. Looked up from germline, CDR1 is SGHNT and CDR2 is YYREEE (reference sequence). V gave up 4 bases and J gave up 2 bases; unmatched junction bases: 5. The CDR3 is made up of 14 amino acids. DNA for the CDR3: TGTGCCAGCAGCCGTAACAGGGGAAACACTGAAGCTTTCTTT. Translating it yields CASSRNRGNTEAFF. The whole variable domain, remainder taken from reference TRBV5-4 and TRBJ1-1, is ETGVTQSPTHLIKTRGQQVTLRCSSQSGHNTVSWYQQALGQGPQFIFQYYREEENGRGNFPPRFSGLQFPNYSSELNVNALELDDSALYLCASSRNRGNTEAFFGQGTRLTVV.

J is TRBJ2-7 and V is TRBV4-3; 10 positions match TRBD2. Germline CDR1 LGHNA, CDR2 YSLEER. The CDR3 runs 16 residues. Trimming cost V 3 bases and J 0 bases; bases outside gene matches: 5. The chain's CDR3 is CASSQGGLAASYEQYF. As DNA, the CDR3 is TGCGCCAGCAGCCAGGGCGGACTAGCGGCCTCCTACGAGCAGTACTTC.

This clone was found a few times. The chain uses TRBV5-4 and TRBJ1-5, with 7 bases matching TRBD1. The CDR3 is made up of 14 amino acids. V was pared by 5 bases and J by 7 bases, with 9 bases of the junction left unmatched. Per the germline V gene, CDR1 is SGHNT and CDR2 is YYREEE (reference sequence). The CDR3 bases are TGTGCCAGCAGTCCCAAGGGGGCGGTCCAGCCCCAGCATTTT. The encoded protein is CASSPKGAVQPQHF.

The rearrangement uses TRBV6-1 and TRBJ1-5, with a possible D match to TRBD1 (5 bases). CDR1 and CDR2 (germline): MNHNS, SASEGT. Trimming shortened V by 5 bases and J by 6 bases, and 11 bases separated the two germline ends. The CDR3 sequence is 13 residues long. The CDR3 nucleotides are TGTGCCAGCAGTAGGAGTGGGGGTCAGCCCCAGCATTTT. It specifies CASSRSGGQPQHF.

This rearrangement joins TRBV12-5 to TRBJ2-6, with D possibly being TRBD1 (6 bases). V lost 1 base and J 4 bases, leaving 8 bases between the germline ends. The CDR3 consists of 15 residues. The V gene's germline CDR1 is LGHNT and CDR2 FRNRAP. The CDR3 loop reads CASGLETGGANVLTF. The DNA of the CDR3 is TGTGCTAGTGGTTTGGAGACAGGCGGGGCCAACGTCCTGACTTTC. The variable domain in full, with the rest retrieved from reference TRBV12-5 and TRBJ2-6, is DARVTQTPRHKVTEMGQEVTMRCQPILGHNTVFWYRQTMMQGLELLAYFRNRAPLDDSGMPKDRFSAEMPDATLATLKIQPSEPRDSAVYFCASGLETGGANVLTFGAGSRLTVL.

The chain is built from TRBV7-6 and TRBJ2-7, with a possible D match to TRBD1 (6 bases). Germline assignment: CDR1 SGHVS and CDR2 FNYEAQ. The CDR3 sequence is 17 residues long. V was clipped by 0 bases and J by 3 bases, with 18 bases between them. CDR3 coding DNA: TGTGCCAGCAGCTTAGCAGGGGGAGTTGGAACGCGCTACGAGCAGTACTTC. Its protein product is CASSLAGGVGTRYEQYF.

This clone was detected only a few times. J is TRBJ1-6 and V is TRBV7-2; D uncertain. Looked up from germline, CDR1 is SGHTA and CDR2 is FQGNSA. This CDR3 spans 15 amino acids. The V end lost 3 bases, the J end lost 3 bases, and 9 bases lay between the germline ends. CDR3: CASSLSRGYNSPLHF. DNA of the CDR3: TGTGCCAGCAGCTTGAGTCGGGGCTATAATTCACCCCTCCACTTT.

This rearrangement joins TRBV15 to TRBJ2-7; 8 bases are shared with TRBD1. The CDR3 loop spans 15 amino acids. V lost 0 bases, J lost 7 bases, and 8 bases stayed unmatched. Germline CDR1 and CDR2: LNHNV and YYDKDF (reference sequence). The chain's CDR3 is CATSRDWGDRSEQYF. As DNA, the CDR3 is TGTGCCACCAGCAGAGATTGGGGGGACAGGTCAGAGCAGTACTTC.

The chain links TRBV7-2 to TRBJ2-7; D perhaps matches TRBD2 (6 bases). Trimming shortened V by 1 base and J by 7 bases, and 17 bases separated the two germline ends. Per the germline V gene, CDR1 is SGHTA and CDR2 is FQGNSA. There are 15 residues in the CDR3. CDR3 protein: CASSLETGVPREQYF. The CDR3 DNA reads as TGTGCCAGCAGCTTAGAGACGGGAGTCCCACGGGAGCAGTACTTC.

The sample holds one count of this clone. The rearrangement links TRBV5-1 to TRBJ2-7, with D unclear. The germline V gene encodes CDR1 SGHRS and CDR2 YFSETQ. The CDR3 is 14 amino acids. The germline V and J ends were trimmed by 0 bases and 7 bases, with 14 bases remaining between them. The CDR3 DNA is TGCGCCAGCAGCTTGGATGGCCCCGGAGTTGAGCAGTACTTC. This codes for CASSLDGPGVEQYF.

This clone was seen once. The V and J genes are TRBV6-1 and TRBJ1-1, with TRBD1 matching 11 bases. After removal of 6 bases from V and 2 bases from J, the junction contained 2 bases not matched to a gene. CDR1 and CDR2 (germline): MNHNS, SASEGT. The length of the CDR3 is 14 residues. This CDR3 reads CASRGTGGNTEAFF. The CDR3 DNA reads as TGTGCCAGCAGGGGGACAGGGGGTAACACTGAAGCTTTCTTT.

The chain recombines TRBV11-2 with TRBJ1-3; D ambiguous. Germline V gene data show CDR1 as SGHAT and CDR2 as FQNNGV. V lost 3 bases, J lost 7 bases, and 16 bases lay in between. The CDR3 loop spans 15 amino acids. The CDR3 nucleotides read TGTGCCAGCAGCTTTGGCATCCCCTCCGTCAACACCATATATTTT. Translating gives CASSFGIPSVNTIYF.

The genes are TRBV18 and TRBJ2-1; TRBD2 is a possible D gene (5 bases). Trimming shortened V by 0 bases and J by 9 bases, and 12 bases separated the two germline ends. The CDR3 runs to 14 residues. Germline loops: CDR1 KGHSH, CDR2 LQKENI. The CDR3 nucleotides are TGTGCCAGCTCACCACCGGCACTAGTCACTGAGCAGTTCTTC. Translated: CASSPPALVTEQFF.

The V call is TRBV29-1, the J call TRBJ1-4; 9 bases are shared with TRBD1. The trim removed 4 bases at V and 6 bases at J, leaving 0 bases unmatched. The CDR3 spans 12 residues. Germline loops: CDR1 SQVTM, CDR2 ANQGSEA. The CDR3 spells CSVGTGDEKLFF. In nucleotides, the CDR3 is TGCAGCGTTGGGACAGGGGATGAAAAACTGTTTTTT.